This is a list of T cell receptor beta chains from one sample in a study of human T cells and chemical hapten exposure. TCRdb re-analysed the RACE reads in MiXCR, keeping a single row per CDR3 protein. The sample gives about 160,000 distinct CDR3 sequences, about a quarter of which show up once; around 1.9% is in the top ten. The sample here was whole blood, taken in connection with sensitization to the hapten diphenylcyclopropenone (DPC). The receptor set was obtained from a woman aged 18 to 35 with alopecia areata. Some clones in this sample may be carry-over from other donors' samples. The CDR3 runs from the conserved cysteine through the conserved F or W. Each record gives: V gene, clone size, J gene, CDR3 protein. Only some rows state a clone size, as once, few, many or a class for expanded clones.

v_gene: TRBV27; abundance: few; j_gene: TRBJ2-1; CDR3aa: CASRDGGAKGEQFF
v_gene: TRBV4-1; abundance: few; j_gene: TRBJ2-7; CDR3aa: CASSQEEQGAYEQYF
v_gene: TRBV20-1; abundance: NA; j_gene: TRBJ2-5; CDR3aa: CSALTGGETQYF
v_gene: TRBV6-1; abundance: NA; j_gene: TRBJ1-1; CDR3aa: CASRPPGQKYTEAFF
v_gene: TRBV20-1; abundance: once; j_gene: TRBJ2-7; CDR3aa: CSASWGHEQYF
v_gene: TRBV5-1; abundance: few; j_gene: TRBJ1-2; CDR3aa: CASSLGSRQLRRGYTF
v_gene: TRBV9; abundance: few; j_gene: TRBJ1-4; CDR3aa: CASRKATNEKLFF
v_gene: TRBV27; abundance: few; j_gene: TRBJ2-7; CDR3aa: CASRHYGTGGYEQYF
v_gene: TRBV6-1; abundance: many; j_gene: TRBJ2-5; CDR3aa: CASSGLQGGAETQYF
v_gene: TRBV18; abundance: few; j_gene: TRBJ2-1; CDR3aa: CASSPPKGQGNYNEQFF
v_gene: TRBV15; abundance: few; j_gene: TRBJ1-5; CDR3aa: CATSNGTRGNQPQHF
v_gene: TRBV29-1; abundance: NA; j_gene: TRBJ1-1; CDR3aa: CSHPWGTEAFF
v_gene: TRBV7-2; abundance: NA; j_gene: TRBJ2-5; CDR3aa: CASSRLETQYF
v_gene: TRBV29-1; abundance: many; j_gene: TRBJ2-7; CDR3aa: CSGYNTGGQYF
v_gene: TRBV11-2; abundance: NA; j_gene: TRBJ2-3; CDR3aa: CASSLPSGEADTQYF
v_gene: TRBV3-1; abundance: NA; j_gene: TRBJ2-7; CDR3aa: CASSQGTASYEQYF
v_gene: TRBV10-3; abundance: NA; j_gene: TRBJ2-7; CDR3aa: CAISEGTTSYEQYF
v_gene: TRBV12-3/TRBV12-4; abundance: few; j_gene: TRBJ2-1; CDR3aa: CASSQGLAKDNEQFF
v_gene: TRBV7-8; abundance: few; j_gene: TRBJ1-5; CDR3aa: CASSQPGQTTFDQPQHF
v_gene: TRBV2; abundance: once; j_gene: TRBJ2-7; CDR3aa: CASSDTGQYF
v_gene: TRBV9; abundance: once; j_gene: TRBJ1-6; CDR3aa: CASSPGTINSPLHF
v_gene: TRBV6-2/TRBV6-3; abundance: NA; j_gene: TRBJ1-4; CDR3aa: CASIPPRRMIEKLFF
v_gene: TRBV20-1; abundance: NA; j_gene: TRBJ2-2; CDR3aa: CSARDRRANTGELFF
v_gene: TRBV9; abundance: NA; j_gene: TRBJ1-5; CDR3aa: CASSGGQSQPQHF
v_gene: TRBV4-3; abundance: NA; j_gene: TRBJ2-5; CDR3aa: CASSQDRVRETQYF
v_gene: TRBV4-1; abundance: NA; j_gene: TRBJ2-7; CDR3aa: CASSQGPAKGNEQYF
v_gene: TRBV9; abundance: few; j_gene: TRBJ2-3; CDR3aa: CASSVEGSTDTQYF
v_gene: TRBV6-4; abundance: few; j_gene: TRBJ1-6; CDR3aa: CASSERENSPLHF
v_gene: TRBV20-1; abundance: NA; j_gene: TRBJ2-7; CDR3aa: CSACKAPQGAENEQYF
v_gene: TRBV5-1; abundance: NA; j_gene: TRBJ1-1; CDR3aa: CASKAGGVDPEAFF
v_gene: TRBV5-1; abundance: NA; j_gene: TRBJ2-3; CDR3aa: CASSQTSGGATDTQYF
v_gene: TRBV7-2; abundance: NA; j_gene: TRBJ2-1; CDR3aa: CASSLELANYNEQFF
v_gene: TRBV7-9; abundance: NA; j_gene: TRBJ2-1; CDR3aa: CASSLWAGGSYNEQFF
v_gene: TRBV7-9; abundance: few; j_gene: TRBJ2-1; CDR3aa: CASSSGGAHNEQFF
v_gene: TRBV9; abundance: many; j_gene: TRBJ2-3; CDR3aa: CASTPGTDTQYF
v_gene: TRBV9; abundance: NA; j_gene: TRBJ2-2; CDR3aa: CASSAGLVITGELFF
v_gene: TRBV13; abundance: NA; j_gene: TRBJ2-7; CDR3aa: CASSFRGTGGFEQYF
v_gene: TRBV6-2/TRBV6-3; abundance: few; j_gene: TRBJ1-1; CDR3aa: CASSLGLGGTEAFF
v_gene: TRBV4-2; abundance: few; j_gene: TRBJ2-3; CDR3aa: CASSQPTSGLTDTQYF
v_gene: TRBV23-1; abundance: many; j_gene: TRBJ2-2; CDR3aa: CASSQSGDRQTGELFF